What follows are 21 T cell receptor beta chains derived from one specimen sequenced in a study of blood T cell repertoires in COVID-19. Some clones are missing from TCRdb's copy, which holds only in-frame ones; the method was immunoSEQ multiplex PCR. The sample lists 150,000 to 200,000 clones, about 88% occurring once. Sequences were obtained from peripheral blood. These receptors all come from a woman aged 80 or over with COVID-19, enrolled during active disease.

The chain combines TRBV20-1 with TRBJ2-1; a weak D match, TRBD1 (5 bases). V shed 3 bases and J shed 5 bases, with 11 bases lying between them. CDR3 length: 13 amino acids. Germline CDR1 is DFQATT and CDR2 is SNEGSKA (reference sequence). DNA of the CDR3: TGCAGTGCTAGTCCAGGGTCGCACAATGAGCAGTTCTTC. As protein: CSASPGSHNEQFF.

This chain uses TRBV11-2 with TRBJ2-7, with TRBD2 matching over 7 bases. V lost 4 bases and J lost 2; bases outside the gene matches: 5. Germline CDR1 is SGHAT and CDR2 is FQNNGV. CDR3 size: 14 residues. CDR3 protein: CASSSAGTTYEQYF. The CDR3 DNA reads TGTGCCAGCAGCTCGGCCGGGACTACCTACGAGCAGTACTTC.

The chain links TRBV27 to TRBJ2-1, with 7 bases identical to TRBD2. The V gene end was trimmed by 3 bases and the J gene end by 15 bases; junction bases not matched to a gene: 5. The length of the CDR3 is 11 residues. The germline gives CDR1 MNHEY, CDR2 SMNVEV (reference sequence). CDR3 protein: CASSLGREWFF. The CDR3 nucleotides read TGTGCCAGCAGTTTGGGGCGGGAGTGGTTCTTC.

V and J are TRBV9 and TRBJ2-2; D possibly corresponds to TRBD1 (6 bases). Germline V CDR1 and CDR2: SGDLS, YYNGEE. This CDR3 is built from 14 residues. V was trimmed by 4 bases and J by 5 bases, leaving 12 bases between them. CDR3 loop: CASSSFQGTGELFF. In DNA form, the CDR3 reads TGTGCCAGCAGCTCCTTTCAGGGGACCGGGGAGCTGTTTTTT.

The CDR3: CASSRTGDRTNNEQFF. The CDR3 DNA sequence: TGTGCCAGCAGCAGAACAGGGGACAGGACGAACAATGAGCAGTTCTTC. This rearrangement joins TRBV5-6 to TRBJ2-1; 8 bases are a match to TRBD1. The V and J ends lost 4 bases and 5 bases, in that order; junction bases with no gene match: 11. CDR3 length: 16 amino acids. Germline assignment: CDR1 SGHDT and CDR2 YYEEEE.

This clone was counted a few times. V and J are TRBV5-1 and TRBJ1-1, with TRBD1 identical over 7 bases. The CDR3 has 14 amino acids. CDR1 and CDR2 from the germline V gene are SGHRS and YFSETQ. V was pared by 1 base and J by 3 bases, with 3 bases of the junction left unmatched. For the CDR3, the DNA is TGCGCCAGCAGCTTGAGGGGGCCGGACACTGAAGCTTTCTTT. Protein product: CASSLRGPDTEAFF.

This clone showed up just once. The chain employs TRBV19 and TRBJ1-1; D remains ambiguous. Looked up from germline, CDR1 is LNHDA and CDR2 is SQIVND (reference sequence). The CDR3 totals 12 residues. The germline V and J ends were trimmed by 6 bases and 1 base, with 6 bases remaining between them. Here the CDR3 reads CASRLRNTEAFF. DNA for the CDR3: TGTGCCAGTAGGCTGCGGAACACTGAAGCTTTCTTT.

Only one count was recorded for this clone. The J gene is TRBJ1-1, the V gene TRBV25-1; D call uncertain. V was cut by 1 base and J by 4 bases, with 16 bases left in between. The CDR3 extends over 16 amino acids. Germline CDR1 reads MGHDK; CDR2 reads SYGVNS. The CDR3 spells CASSEFGPGSSTEAFF. The CDR3 DNA sequence: TGTGCCAGCAGTGAATTTGGTCCGGGGTCCAGCACTGAAGCTTTCTTT. Looking up the rest from reference TRBV25-1 and TRBJ1-1 gives the full variable domain: EADIYQTPRYLVIGTGKKITLECSQTMGHDKMYWYQQDPGMELHLIHYSYGVNSTEKGDLSSESTVSRIRTEHFPLTLESARPSHTSQYLCASSEFGPGSSTEAFFGQGTRLTVV.

DNA for the CDR3: TGTGCCAGCAGCTCGTCGGGAGATACGCAGTATTTT. Translating gives CASSSSGDTQYF. The rearrangement links TRBV3-1 (or the pseudogene TRBV3-2) to TRBJ2-3; no definite D call. The V gene's germline CDR1 is LGHDT and CDR2 YNNKEL (reference sequence). V dropped 5 bases and J dropped 5 bases, with 8 bases sitting between them. The length of the CDR3 is 12 residues.

This clone was counted a single time. This chain links TRBV5-4 with TRBJ1-2; 7 bases line up with TRBD1. This CDR3 region has 16 residues. With 3 bases clipped from V and 4 bases from J, the junction kept 12 bases outside the gene matches. Germline V gene sequence: CDR1 SGHNT, CDR2 YYREEE (reference sequence). CDR3 region: CASSSSGQGGGYGYTF. CDR3 sequence (DNA): TGTGCCAGCAGCTCCTCCGGCCAGGGGGGTGGCTATGGCTACACCTTC. The full variable domain, rest sourced from reference TRBV5-4 and TRBJ1-2, is ETGVTQSPTHLIKTRGQQVTLRCSSQSGHNTVSWYQQALGQGPQFIFQYYREEENGRGNFPPRFSGLQFPNYSSELNVNALELDDSALYLCASSSSGQGGGYGYTFGSGTRLTVV.

A single count supports this clone. This chain connects TRBV7-8 to TRBJ2-7; the match to TRBD2 covers 10 bases. Looked up from germline, CDR1 is SGHVS and CDR2 is FQNEAQ. This CDR3 comprises 14 residues. The ends lost 6 bases at V and 1 base at J; junction bases unmatched: 3. The CDR3 loop reads CASRRTSGSYEQYF. For the CDR3, the DNA is TGTGCCAGCAGGAGGACTAGCGGATCCTACGAGCAGTACTTC.

On this clone itself: Germline and junction disagree at one end, which may indicate a read error. This chain uses TRBV7-8 with TRBJ1-2, with D possibly matching TRBD1 (5 bases). CDR3 size: 11 residues. CDR1 and CDR2 from the germline V gene are SGHVS and FQNEAQ. The CDR3 nucleotides are TGTGCCAGCAGCCGCAGGGAGGGTTGGCACTTC. It codes for CASSRREGWHF.

This chain links TRBV19 with TRBJ1-2; D remains unclear. V was trimmed by 8 bases and J by 8 bases, leaving 12 bases between them. This CDR3 has 11 amino acids. CDR1 is LNHDA, CDR2 SQIVND, per germline (reference sequence). As DNA, the CDR3 is TGTGCCAGTCGACAAATTCAGGGCTACACCTTC. Its translation is CASRQIQGYTF.

The rearrangement uses TRBV6-2 or TRBV6-3 and TRBJ1-1; D remains unclear. This CDR3 contains 13 residues. The germline V gene encodes CDR1 MNHEY and CDR2 SVGEGT. Trimming cost V 6 bases and J 2 bases, with 10 bases left between them. In DNA form, the CDR3 reads TGTGCCAGCAGCCTTCTTTCTAACACTGAAGCTTTCTTT. Translation: CASSLLSNTEAFF.

J is TRBJ1-1 and V is TRBV19, with 8 bases fitting TRBD1. This CDR3 comprises 14 residues. Germline lookup yields CDR1 LNHDA and CDR2 SQIVND (reference sequence). V dropped 3 bases and J dropped 4; count of bases not matched to a gene: 4. This CDR3 reads CASSIRGRFTEAFF. CDR3 coding DNA: TGTGCCAGTAGTATCAGGGGGCGTTTCACTGAAGCTTTCTTT.

This clone came up a few times. Other DNA variants within this sample encode the same CDR3. The J gene is TRBJ2-1, the V gene TRBV7-2; 8 bases map to TRBD2. The CDR3 runs to 15 residues. In germline, CDR1 is SGHTA, CDR2 FQGNSA. J was trimmed by 0 bases and V by 5 bases; bases with no gene match: 3. CDR3 sequence reads: CASSLGRGSYNEQFF. CDR3 in DNA: TGTGCCAGCAGCCTCGGGAGGGGCTCCTACAATGAGCAGTTCTTC.

This clone has only a few counts. Other DNA sequences of this sample code for an identical CDR3. V gene TRBV7-9 combines with J gene TRBJ2-1; TRBD2 is a possible D gene (5 bases). The V end was cut by 1 base, the J end by 0 bases, with 7 bases between. Germline-derived CDR1 and CDR2 are SEHNR and FQNEAQ (reference sequence). The CDR3 contains 15 residues. The CDR3 DNA is TGTGCCAGCAGCTTAGATGGAGGCTCCTACAATGAGCAGTTCTTC. It specifies CASSLDGGSYNEQFF.

The rearrangement uses TRBV24-1 and TRBJ2-1, with 10 bases that match TRBD1. Germline-derived CDR1 and CDR2 are KGHDR and SFDVKD. The V gene end was trimmed by 6 bases and the J gene end by 3 bases; junction bases not matched to a gene: 13. The CDR3 length is 18 residues. CDR3 coding DNA: TGTGCCACCAGTTCCCCGAGGGGACAGGGGTTTAGCTACAATGAGCAGTTCTTC. Amino acid sequence: CATSSPRGQGFSYNEQFF.

The chain uses TRBV4-1 and TRBJ1-5; no reliable D call. Germline V lookup: CDR1 MGHRA, CDR2 YSYEKL. The V end lost 0 bases, the J end lost 6 bases, and 9 bases lay between the germline ends. The CDR3 totals 14 residues. CDR3 residues: CASSQDVVGQPQHF. Here the CDR3 DNA reads TGCGCCAGCAGCCAAGATGTAGTCGGTCAGCCCCAGCATTTT.

The chain has TRBV5-1 and TRBJ2-3; tentatively, D is TRBD1 (5 bases). The germline V gene has CDR1 SGHRS and CDR2 YFSETQ. Trimming removed 0 bases from V and 5 bases from J, with 10 bases in between. The CDR3 totals 14 residues. CDR3 in DNA: TGCGCCAGCAGCTTGGGCGACAGTAGAGATACGCAGTATTTT. Translating it yields CASSLGDSRDTQYF.

This chain joins TRBV10-3 and TRBJ2-5, with 10 bases fitting TRBD1. With V trimmed by 3 bases and J by 2 bases, 6 bases remained unmatched. The CDR3 contains 16 residues. The germline V gene encodes CDR1 ENHRY and CDR2 SYGVKD. CDR3 sequence (DNA): TGTGCCATCAGTGACCGGACAGGGGGTGTTCAAGAGACCCAGTACTTC. This sequence encodes CAISDRTGGVQETQYF.